The T cell receptor (beta chain) under discussion was sequenced for a study of cytomegalovirus exposure and HLA in healthy donors. Study-level results: The investigators catalogued under 200 TCR beta chains as cytomegalovirus-associated. Being productive about 87% or about 30% of the time was typical of most TCR beta V segments in an earlier analysis.

Those who donated were healthy bone marrow donors. Trimming took off 7 bases at V and 8 bases at J, with 15 bases between the two ends. The CDR3 covers 13 residues. Germline assignment: CDR1 MDHEN and CDR2 SYDVKM. Vbeta (60) and Jbeta (13) primers were used in the PCR. Generated by immunoSEQ multiplex PCR, the TCRdb table keeps only in-frame clones and is missing some. The table includes 100,000 or so clones, 12% detected once. Only a few counts were recorded for this clone. Its target is unknown. The receptor was isolated from a middle-aged man in good health and CMV-seropositive. The rearrangement uses TRBV28 and TRBJ1-5, with D possibly being TRBD1 (5 bases). What was sequenced was PBMCs. The CDR3, as DNA: TGTGCCAGCACCCAGGGAGGGATTGAGCCCCAGCATTTT. Encoded protein: CASTQGGIEPQHF.